A selection of T cell receptor beta chains follows, all from one sample in a study of shared clonotypes between healthy human individuals. Measured with immunoSEQ multiplex PCR; TCRdb has only the in-frame clones, and not every one. The repertoire has about 1 million clones, roughly 80% of them found once; the top ten carry approximately 1.3%. The sequenced material came from memory CD4+ T cells sorted from blood. Receptors were obtained from a young man in good health. Both conserved end residues are trimmed from each CDR3. D genes are given only for firm matches.

TRBV5-1,TRBJ1-1,.,ASSFSGTNTEAF
TRBV10-1,TRBJ2-1,TRBD2,ASRRGLAGENEQF
TRBV2,TRBJ2-7,.,ASSEAYEQY
TRBV6-6,TRBJ1-1,.,ASSYLGNTEAF
TRBV6-5,TRBJ2-5,.,ASSRGGGGWETQY
TRBV27,TRBJ2-6,TRBD1,ASSPRPGGAPGGANVLT
TRBV19,TRBJ2-2,.,ASSTLLANTGELF
TRBV6-6,TRBJ2-7,TRBD1,ASSGTGSGEQY
TRBV6-1,TRBJ1-1,.,ASSVGLNTEAF
TRBV29-1,TRBJ1-1,.,SVEVNTGKAAF
TRBV5-1,TRBJ2-3,TRBD1,ASRAGTGRDTQY
TRBV19,TRBJ1-2,TRBD1,ASSPDRGNGYT
TRBV27,TRBJ2-1,TRBD2,ASSSGTSGNNEQF
TRBV18,TRBJ2-7,.,ASSPQRDSSYEQY
TRBV9,TRBJ1-1,.,ASSVGRGEAF
TRBV27,TRBJ1-6,TRBD1,ASRAETGHNSPLH
TRBV11-3,TRBJ2-1,TRBD2,ASSFSGVGGNEQF
TRBV5-1,TRBJ2-3,TRBD2,ASSSSGGGTDTQY
TRBV5-1,TRBJ1-2,TRBD1,ASSPRDSGLDGYT
TRBV9,TRBJ1-2,.,ASSDHRASYGYT
TRBV5-1,TRBJ1-4,TRBD1,ASSLDGQGATNEKLF
TRBV27,TRBJ2-7,.,ASSVRESSYEQY
TRBV11-2,TRBJ2-1,.,ASSLARKGDEQF
TRBV9,TRBJ2-6,TRBD1,ASSEGTGTNSGANVLT
TRBV5-6,TRBJ1-2,TRBD1,ASSFQGVDGYT
TRBV2,TRBJ1-5,.,ASSAPGGYNQPQH
TRBV5-1,TRBJ2-3,.,ASSLAGEGMDTQY
TRBV6-6,TRBJ2-5,.,ASGIDSGLGQETQY
TRBV19,TRBJ1-1,.,ASSPLGGRNTEAF
TRBV5-1,TRBJ2-1,.,ASSLAPASSYNEQF
TRBV6-1,TRBJ2-7,.,ASSGNPGHYEQY
TRBV5-1,TRBJ2-3,TRBD2,ASSLVLAGGTDTQY
TRBV27,TRBJ2-3,.,ASSIGQGTSTDTQY
TRBV2,TRBJ2-2,.,ASSLEGGTGELF
TRBV2,TRBJ2-3,.,ASSDQSTDTQY
TRBV7-3,TRBJ2-5,TRBD2,ASSPGLAGKETQY
TRBV2,TRBJ2-5,TRBD1,ASRRTGGGLD
TRBV7-9,TRBJ2-3,TRBD2,ASSLGSGRPDTQY
TRBV10-3,TRBJ2-5,TRBD1,AISPGQQETQY
TRBV27,TRBJ1-5,TRBD1,ASSERQGVYLGPQH
TRBV6-5,TRBJ2-3,.,ASSYELMGTDTQY